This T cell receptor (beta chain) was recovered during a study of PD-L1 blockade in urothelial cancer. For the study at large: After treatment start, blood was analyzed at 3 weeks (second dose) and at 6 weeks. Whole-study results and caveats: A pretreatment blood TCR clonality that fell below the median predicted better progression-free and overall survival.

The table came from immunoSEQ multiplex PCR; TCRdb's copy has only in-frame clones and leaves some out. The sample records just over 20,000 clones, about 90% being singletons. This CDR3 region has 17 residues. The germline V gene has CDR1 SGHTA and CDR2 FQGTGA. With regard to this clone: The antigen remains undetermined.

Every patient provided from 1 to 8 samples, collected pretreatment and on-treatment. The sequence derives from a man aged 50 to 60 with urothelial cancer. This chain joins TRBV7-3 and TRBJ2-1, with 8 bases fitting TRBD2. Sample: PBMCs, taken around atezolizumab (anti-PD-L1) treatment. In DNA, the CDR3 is TGTGCAAACTCCCGGGGTGGCGGGGGGACCTATGACAATGAGCAGTTCTTC. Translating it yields CANSRGGGGTYDNEQFF.